The 20 T cell receptor beta chains in this list originate from one sample, sequenced in a study of CD8+ T cells in alopecia areata. Collected material from alopecia areata patients comprised lesional scalp punch biopsies and peripheral blood. cDNA prepared by RNA extraction and subsequent reverse transcription served as the template for sequencing. Clones were sequenced by immunoSEQ multiplex PCR, and TCRdb holds only the in-frame ones, with some missing. The table has about 15,000 clones, 50% to 65% seen once; the top ten hold about 12%. Sequenced sample: skin. Receptors were obtained from a human donor with alopecia areata.

The chain combines TRBV2 with TRBJ2-3; D is unclear. Germline V gives CDR1 SNHLY, CDR2 FYNNEI. This CDR3 is built from 16 residues. Trimming cost V 3 bases and J 4 bases, with 17 bases left between them. The CDR3 DNA sequence: TGTGCCAGCAGTGAGGGGTTAACTCCGCCTTCAGATACGCAGTATTTT. It encodes CASSEGLTPPSDTQYF.

The gene calls are TRBV5-1 and TRBJ2-7, with 9 bases aligning to TRBD1. Germline CDR1 and CDR2: SGHRS and YFSETQ. CDR3 length: 14 amino acids. Trimming removed 4 bases from V and 6 bases from J; junction bases left unmatched: 8. The CDR3 reads CASSQNRGLGEQYF. The DNA of the CDR3 is TGCGCCAGCAGCCAAAACAGGGGGCTGGGCGAGCAGTACTTC. The full variable domain, with the rest looked up from reference TRBV5-1 and TRBJ2-7, is KAGVTQTPRYLIKTRGQQVTLSCSPISGHRSVSWYQQTPGQGLQFLFEYFSETQRNKGNFPGRFSGRQFSNSRSEMNVSTLELGDSALYLCASSQNRGLGEQYFGPGTRLTVT.

This clone is deemed medium-sized. The chain combines TRBV5-1 with TRBJ2-3, with D unclear. Germline V gene sequence: CDR1 SGHRS, CDR2 YFSETQ. The CDR3 consists of 17 residues. V gave up 0 bases and J gave up 0 bases, with 14 bases separating them. The CDR3 nucleotides read TGCGCCAGCAGCTTGGACGGGCCTGCTACTAGCACAGATACGCAGTATTTT. It translates to CASSLDGPATSTDTQYF.

V gene TRBV5-5 combines with J gene TRBJ1-1; D gene ambiguous. V shed 2 bases and J shed 1 base, with 9 bases lying between them. The CDR3 is made up of 14 amino acids. Germline lookup yields CDR1 SGHKS and CDR2 YYEKEE (reference sequence). The CDR3 reads CASSLRVTNTEAFF. CDR3 sequence (DNA): TGTGCCAGCAGCTTAAGGGTGACGAACACTGAAGCTTTCTTT. The full variable domain, completed using reference TRBV5-5 and TRBJ1-1, is DAGVTQSPTHLIKTRGQQVTLRCSPISGHKSVSWYQQVLGQGPQFIFQYYEKEERGRGNFPDRFSARQFPNYSSELNVNALLLGDSALYLCASSLRVTNTEAFFGQGTRLTVV.

This chain links TRBV6-5 with TRBJ2-7, with TRBD2 as a possible D gene (6 bases). Germline lookup yields CDR1 MNHEY and CDR2 SVGAGI. Trimming removed 6 bases at V and 0 bases at J, with 9 bases between. This CDR3 region has 13 residues. The CDR3, as DNA: TGTGCCAGCAGGAGACTAGACTCCTACGAGCAGTACTTC. Translating gives CASRRLDSYEQYF.

This rearrangement joins TRBV5-1 to TRBJ2-1, with 11 bases aligning to TRBD2. In germline, CDR1 is SGHRS, CDR2 YFSETQ. This CDR3 is 17 amino acids long. V trimming: 0 bases; J trimming: 2 bases; junction bases outside the gene matches: 4. CDR3 sequence (DNA): TGCGCCAGCAGCTTGGCGACTAGCGGGGCTACCTACAATGAGCAGTTCTTC. Translation: CASSLATSGATYNEQFF.

A note on this clone: One end of the junction does not line up with germline, which may come from a read error. The rearrangement joins TRBV5-1 to TRBJ2-7; maybe TRBD1 (5 bases). Looked up from germline, CDR1 is SGHRS and CDR2 is YFSETQ. The CDR3 totals 13 residues. CDR3 residues: CASRWKGLNEQYF. The CDR3 DNA is TGTGCCAGCAGGTGGAAGGGGCTGAACGAGCAGTACTTC.

The chain is built from TRBV2 and TRBJ2-5; D is uncertain. The CDR3 contains 11 residues. Germline V lookup: CDR1 SNHLY, CDR2 FYNNEI. Trimming stripped 4 bases from V and 4 bases from J, with 4 bases between. The CDR3 here is CASSGRETQYF. Here the CDR3 DNA reads TGTGCCAGCAGTGGCAGAGAGACCCAGTACTTC.

This clone appeared once. The chain carries TRBV6-5 and TRBJ2-1; TRBD2 matches at 11 bases. The CDR3 spans 15 residues. Losses at the gene ends were 2 bases for V and 3 bases for J; bases not matched to a gene: 0. CDR1 and CDR2 (germline): MNHEY, SVGAGI. DNA for the CDR3: TGTGCCAGCAGTTACGGGACTAGCGGCTACAATGAGCAGTTCTTC. Translation gives CASSYGTSGYNEQFF.

The chain employs TRBV27 and TRBJ1-3; TRBD1 agrees at 10 bases. The CDR3 runs to 18 residues. Germline assignment: CDR1 MNHEY and CDR2 SMNVEV (reference sequence). The V and J ends lost 2 bases and 7 bases, in that order; junction bases with no gene match: 14. This chain's CDR3 is CASSLLGPGTGEENTIYF. Written as DNA, the CDR3 is TGTGCCAGCAGTTTACTCGGGCCCGGGACAGGGGAAGAGAACACCATATATTTT.

This clone was seen more than once but under ten times. V usage is TRBV28 and J usage is TRBJ1-4; no reliable D call. Trimming removed 5 bases at V and 7 bases at J, with 8 bases between. The germline gives CDR1 MDHEN, CDR2 SYDVKM. The CDR3 spans 12 residues. The CDR3 protein is CASSNVGEKLFF. The CDR3 DNA is TGTGCCAGCAGTAACGTCGGTGAAAAACTGTTTTTT.

CDR3 nucleotide sequence: TGTGCCAGTAGTACCCTTACTAGGATTTCCTACAATGAGCAGTTCTTC. Translating it yields CASSTLTRISYNEQFF. V gene TRBV19 combines with J gene TRBJ2-1; D may be TRBD2 (5 bases). The length of the CDR3 is 16 residues. Germline V gene sequence: CDR1 LNHDA, CDR2 SQIVND (reference sequence). Trimming stripped 4 bases from V and 1 base from J, with 14 bases between.

The rearrangement joins TRBV5-1 to TRBJ2-5; 7 nucleotides align to TRBD1. V gave up 9 bases and J gave up 1 base; unmatched junction bases: 15. CDR3 size: 16 residues. Per the germline V gene, CDR1 is SGHRS and CDR2 is YFSETQ. The CDR3 sequence: CANPLLQGFPQETQYF. CDR3 DNA: TGCGCCAATCCACTCTTACAGGGGTTTCCCCAAGAGACCCAGTACTTC.

The CDR3 sequence is CASSSQLARTGELFF. The CDR3 region has the DNA TGTGCCAGCAGCTCCCAGCTAGCGAGAACCGGGGAGCTGTTTTTT. The chain uses TRBV7-3 and TRBJ2-2; a possible D gene is TRBD2 (6 bases). The V gene lost 4 bases and the J gene lost 5 bases, with 14 bases spanning the gap. This CDR3 is built from 15 residues. In germline, CDR1 is SGHTA, CDR2 FQGTGA.

This clone was detected once. This CDR3 is CASTGVRGSTDTQYF. CDR3 bases: TGCGCCAGCACCGGAGTCCGGGGGAGCACAGATACGCAGTATTTT. The chain recombines TRBV5-1 with TRBJ2-3; D may be TRBD2 (6 bases). V was clipped by 6 bases and J by 0 bases, with 14 bases between them. The CDR3 length is 15 residues. Germline assignment: CDR1 SGHRS and CDR2 YFSETQ.

This chain connects TRBV6-5 to TRBJ2-7; D is unclear. In germline, CDR1 is MNHEY, CDR2 SVGAGI. The CDR3 totals 13 residues. Trimming took off 3 bases at V and 8 bases at J, with 14 bases between the two ends. In nucleotides, the CDR3 is TGTGCCAGCAGTTATCGCCTAGGCGAGCAGCAGTACTTC. This encodes CASSYRLGEQQYF.

This clone was seen only a few times. V usage is TRBV18 and J usage is TRBJ1-1; D is ambiguous. V was clipped by 6 bases and J by 1 base, with 12 bases between them. The CDR3 sequence is 14 residues long. The V gene's germline CDR1 is KGHSH and CDR2 LQKENI. CDR3 region: CASSQQAPNTEAFF. CDR3 nucleotide sequence: TGTGCCAGCTCCCAGCAGGCTCCGAACACTGAAGCTTTCTTT. Full variable domain (rest looked up from reference TRBV18 and TRBJ1-1): NAGVMQNPRHLVRRRGQEARLRCSPMKGHSHVYWYRQLPEEGLKFMVYLQKENIIDESGMPKERFSAEFPKEGPSILRIQQVVRGDSAAYFCASSQQAPNTEAFFGQGTRLTVV.

The V and J genes are TRBV28 and TRBJ2-5; D is unclear. Between the trimmed V and J ends, which lost 6 bases and 1 base, there was a span of 12 bases. Germline values: CDR1 MDHEN, CDR2 SYDVKM. This CDR3 is 14 amino acids long. DNA for the CDR3: TGTGCCAGCAGCTTCCCCTGGGCCCAAGAGACCCAGTACTTC. Amino acids: CASSFPWAQETQYF.

This clone was observed a few times. The genes are TRBV10-3 and TRBJ2-5; 7 nucleotides agree with TRBD1. With 5 bases clipped from V and 1 base from J, the junction kept 7 bases outside the gene matches. CDR1 is ENHRY, CDR2 SYGVKD, per germline. The CDR3 length is 15 residues. As DNA, the CDR3 is TGTGCCATCAGTCCGGGACAGCGAACCCAAGAGACCCAGTACTTC. It encodes CAISPGQRTQETQYF.

By frequency in the sample, this clone is medium-sized. Other DNA sequences in the sample encode the same CDR3. V is TRBV7-9 and J is TRBJ2-3, with 7 nucleotides matching TRBD1. There are 13 residues in the CDR3. V lost 5 bases and J lost 4; bases outside the gene matches: 3. Germline loops: CDR1 SEHNR, CDR2 FQNEAQ (reference sequence). The CDR3 here is CASSPRGPDTQYF. The CDR3 DNA reads TGTGCCAGCAGCCCGAGGGGGCCAGATACGCAGTATTTT.